A single sample is the source of the 10 T cell receptor beta chains below, sequenced in a study of T cell repertoires in cytomegalovirus infection. Their target antigens are unknown. TCRdb independently ran MiXCR on the reads; one entry per CDR3 protein. The sample has 110,000 to 150,000 distinct CDR3 sequences, around 30% seen once. The sample was CD8+ T cells from cultured PBMCs, taken from culture after CMV antigen stimulation. These receptors were taken from a human donor in good health (CMV status not recorded). Some clones in this sample may be carry-over from other donors' samples.

CDR3 protein: CASRWRGDYGYTF. In nucleotides, the CDR3 is TGTGCCAGTAGATGGCGGGGAGACTATGGCTACACCTTC. The chain recombines TRBV19 with TRBJ1-2; D not certain. Trimming removed 6 bases at V and 3 bases at J, with 11 bases between. The CDR3 totals 13 residues. Germline loops: CDR1 LNHDA, CDR2 SQIVND (reference sequence).

The CDR3 is CASSVWDNSYEQYF. In DNA, the CDR3 is TGTGCCAGCAGTGTGTGGGACAACTCCTACGAGCAGTACTTC. V and J are TRBV6-1 and TRBJ2-7, with a weak D call TRBD1 (6 bases). Trimming removed 4 bases from V and 0 bases from J, with 10 bases in between. CDR1 is MNHNS, CDR2 SASEGT, per germline. The CDR3 extends over 14 amino acids.

The CDR3 sequence is CSARDLIGTPEAFF. The CDR3 bases are TGCAGTGCTAGAGATTTAATTGGGACCCCTGAAGCTTTCTTT. The chain carries TRBV20-1 and TRBJ1-1, with TRBD1 as a possible D gene (5 bases). In germline, CDR1 is DFQATT, CDR2 SNEGSKA (reference sequence). Trimming removed 0 bases from V and 6 bases from J, with 14 bases in between. The CDR3 covers 14 residues.

This clonotype was observed a few times. The chain carries TRBV28 and TRBJ1-2; no reliable D call. The CDR3 is 13 amino acids. Per the germline V gene, CDR1 is MDHEN and CDR2 is SYDVKM. V was pared by 2 bases and J by 4 bases, with 8 bases between. CDR3: CASSLVPSYGYTF. The CDR3, as DNA: TGTGCCAGCAGTTTAGTACCCAGCTATGGCTACACCTTC.

The table lists this clonotype with a few counts. The chain links TRBV6-5 to TRBJ2-1; possible D gene TRBD2, 6 bases. The CDR3 consists of 14 residues. The ends were cut back, 2 bases at V and 6 bases at J, with 11 bases in the middle. Germline CDR1 MNHEY, CDR2 SVGAGI. The CDR3 reads CASSYSGSVNEQFF. The CDR3 DNA sequence: TGTGCCAGCAGTTACAGCGGGTCGGTCAATGAGCAGTTCTTC.

The chain recombines TRBV5-4 with TRBJ2-7; D possibly uses TRBD1 or TRBD2 (6 bases each). V was shortened by 1 base and J by 5 bases, with 10 bases between the two germline ends. Germline CDR1 reads SGHNT; CDR2 reads YYREEE (reference sequence). The CDR3 consists of 13 residues. The CDR3 DNA follows: TGTGCCAGCAGCTTGTGGGGGGCCCACGAGCAGTACTTC. It specifies CASSLWGAHEQYF.

This clonotype was seen only once. The rearrangement links TRBV4-1 to TRBJ2-2, with D unclear. Per germline, CDR1 MGHRA and CDR2 YSYEKL. This CDR3 contains 14 residues. V shed 4 bases and J shed 6 bases, with 12 bases lying between them. CDR3 in amino acids: CASSPSVIAGELFF. The CDR3 coding sequence is TGCGCCAGCAGCCCGTCCGTAATTGCCGGGGAGCTGTTTTTT.

The chain combines TRBV4-1 with TRBJ1-2; D is unresolved. Deletions cut 4 bases from V and 5 bases from J, with 11 bases between. This CDR3 region has 13 residues. CDR1 is MGHRA and CDR2 is YSYEKL in the germline V gene. The CDR3 here is CASSPVGRYGYTF. The CDR3 DNA is TGCGCCAGCAGCCCGGTTGGGCGATATGGCTACACCTTC.

This clonotype has ten or more counts. The chain uses TRBV7-3 and TRBJ1-3; D uncertain. V was shortened by 3 bases and J by 2 bases, with 11 bases between the two germline ends. The CDR3 runs to 15 residues. Germline CDR1 SGHTA, CDR2 FQGTGA. This CDR3 reads CASSLGVGPGNTIYF. CDR3 nucleotide sequence: TGTGCCAGCAGCTTGGGTGTGGGTCCTGGAAACACCATATATTTT.

Ten or more counts support this clonotype. V usage is TRBV20-1 and J usage is TRBJ2-3; TRBD2 matches 8 bases. The CDR3 is 16 amino acids. Trimming at V came to 4 bases and at J to 3 bases, leaving 12 bases not matched to a gene. Per germline, CDR1 DFQATT and CDR2 SNEGSKA (reference sequence). CDR3 in amino acids: CSATFDGGAVTDTQYF. The CDR3 coding sequence is TGCAGTGCTACGTTTGACGGGGGGGCTGTGACAGATACGCAGTATTTT.